The 2 T cell receptor beta chains presented below share a single source sample, sequenced in a study of tissue T cells after allogeneic stem cell transplantation. The time point is: mouse harvest day 14 after allogeneic transplant. Each mouse received 10^7 T-cell-depleted marrow cells plus 10^6 splenic CD5+ T cells by tail vein. This table comes from immunoSEQ multiplex PCR, and its TCRdb copy is limited to in-frame clones, with some not included. Among roughly 8,000 clones, roughly a third were seen once, and the ten largest hold more than 6%. Sequencing was performed on skin. Source of these receptors: a female BALB/c mouse given C57BL/6 T cells with graft-versus-host disease after an allogeneic hematopoietic cell transplant.

A word on this clone: Mouse germline and gene names are used. The CDR3 sequence is CASSLSRGSVAETLYF. The sequenced part of the CDR3 DNA is TGTGCCAGCAGTCTGTCGAGGGGGTCGGTTGCAGAAACGCTGTAT. This chain links TRBV26 with TRBJ2-3; D perhaps matches TRBD1 (6 bases). The DNA ends 1 residue before the CDR3 does, and the rest of the CDR3 is filled in from the germline J gene. In germline, CDR1 is KGHPV, CDR2 FQNQEV (reference sequence). The CDR3 is 16 amino acids. The ends were cut back, 0 bases at V and 2 bases at J, with 12 bases in the middle.

In this sample, this clone turned up once. Here the gene names and germline are mouse. From the germline J gene comes the end of the CDR3, since the read stops 1 residue before it. V usage is TRBV13-3 and J usage is TRBJ2-2, with unresolved D. From germline, CDR1 is NNHDY and CDR2 SYVADS. This CDR3 has 12 amino acids. Trimming shortened V by 4 bases and J by 2 bases, and 3 bases separated the two germline ends. This CDR3 reads CASSYNTGQLYF. The sequenced CDR3 bases are TGTGCCAGCAGTTATAACACCGGGCAGCTCTAC.